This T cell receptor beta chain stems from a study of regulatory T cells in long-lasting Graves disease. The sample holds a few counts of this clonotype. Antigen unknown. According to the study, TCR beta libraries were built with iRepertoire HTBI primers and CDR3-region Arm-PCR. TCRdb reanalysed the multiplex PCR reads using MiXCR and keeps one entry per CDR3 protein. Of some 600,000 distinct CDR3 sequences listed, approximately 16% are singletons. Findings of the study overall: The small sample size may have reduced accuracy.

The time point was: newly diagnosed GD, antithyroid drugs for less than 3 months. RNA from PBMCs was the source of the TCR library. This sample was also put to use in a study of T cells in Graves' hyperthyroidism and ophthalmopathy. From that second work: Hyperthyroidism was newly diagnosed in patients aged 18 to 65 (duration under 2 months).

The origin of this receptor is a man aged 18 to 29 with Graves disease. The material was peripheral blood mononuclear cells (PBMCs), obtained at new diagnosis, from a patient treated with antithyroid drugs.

Here the CDR3 DNA reads TGTGCCAGCAGCATAGGGGGTTCTGGACAGCCCCAGCATTTT. This gives the protein CASSIGGSGQPQHF. V and J are TRBV28 and TRBJ1-5; the D gene is possibly TRBD1 (6 bases). The CDR3 contains 14 residues. Trimming cost V 6 bases and J 7 bases, with 16 bases left between them. CDR1 is MDHEN and CDR2 is SYDVKM in the germline V gene.